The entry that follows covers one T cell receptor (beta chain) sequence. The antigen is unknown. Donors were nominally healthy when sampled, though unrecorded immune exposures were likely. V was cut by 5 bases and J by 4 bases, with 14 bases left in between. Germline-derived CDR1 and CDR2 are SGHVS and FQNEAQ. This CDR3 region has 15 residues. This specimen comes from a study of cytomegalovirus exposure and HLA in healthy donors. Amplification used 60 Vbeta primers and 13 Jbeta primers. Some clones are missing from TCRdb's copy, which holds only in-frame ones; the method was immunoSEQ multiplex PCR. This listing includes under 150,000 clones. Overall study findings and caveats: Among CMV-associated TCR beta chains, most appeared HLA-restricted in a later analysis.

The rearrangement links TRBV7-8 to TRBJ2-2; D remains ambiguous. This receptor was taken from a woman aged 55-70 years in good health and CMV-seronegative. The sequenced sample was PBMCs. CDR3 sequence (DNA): TGTGCCAGCAGCCCCCGGCGCGGCGGCACCGGGGAGCTGTTTTTT. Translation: CASSPRRGGTGELFF.